The rows below give T cell receptor beta chains drawn from one sample of a study of shared clonotypes between healthy human individuals. Only in-frame clones appear in the TCRdb table, and some are missing; sequencing was by immunoSEQ multiplex PCR. The data show 400,000 to 600,000 clones, 75% to 80% seen once. The sample consisted of PBMCs. The receptors here all came from a woman between 40 and 55 years old in good health. Some clones in this sample may be carry-over from other donors' samples. The CDR3 runs from the conserved cysteine through the conserved F or W. The order of the fields is V gene, D gene, clone size, CDR3 protein. A D gene is named only where the DNA matches it firmly. Part of the rows lack a size; the others show once, few, many or a class for expanded clones.

TRBV6-1,NA,medium-sized,CASSEEEGNTGELFF
TRBV19,NA,NA,CASSSSTVQETQYF
TRBV7-9,TRBD1,NA,CASSAGTGGEAFF
TRBV21-1,NA,once,CASSKVGPMGQGGYEQYF
TRBV4-1,TRBD1,NA,CASSLGGQGDTQYF
TRBV29-1,TRBD1,few,CSAGQGHEAFF
TRBV7-8,TRBD2,few,CASRVVRGVHNEQFF
TRBV28,NA,once,CASSFGGSDSNYGYTF
TRBV11-3,TRBD2,NA,CASSLASGSWDEQFF
TRBV5-1,TRBD1,NA,CASSYPGQGFSGANVLTF
TRBV5-1,NA,NA,CASSYEQGPNEKLFF
TRBV4-3,NA,NA,CASSQDGGPYQPQHF
TRBV27,TRBD2,once,CASSSSKLAGSLNEQFF
TRBV2,TRBD1,NA,CASRVDRGSYNEQFF
TRBV11-2,NA,once,CASRGTSGAQYF
TRBV28,NA,NA,CASSLPMYGYTF
TRBV29-1,NA,NA,CSGGTRGSRGYGYTF
TRBV6-6,NA,NA,CASSSYVRGVADTQYF
TRBV6-6,NA,NA,CASSLGRPQNIQYF
TRBV19,NA,NA,CASSIAGYSNQPQHF
TRBV6-1,NA,NA,CASSDPGYTF
TRBV5-6,TRBD2,NA,CASSTSGGTQYF
TRBV7-2,TRBD2,NA,CASSLEPAGEGYEQFF
TRBV30,TRBD2,NA,CAWSRLAGTDTQYF
TRBV21-1,NA,once,CAPRLAGTAQYF
TRBV2,NA,NA,CASSSQGDVSPLHF
TRBV7-2,NA,NA,CASSLAGGGETQYF